This T cell receptor (beta chain) was obtained from a study of control samples from healthy donors and cancer patients. With 3 bases clipped from V and 7 bases from J, the junction kept 7 bases outside the gene matches. The CDR3 is 15 amino acids. From germline, CDR1 is KGHSH and CDR2 LQKENI. Sequencing was performed with immunoSEQ multiplex PCR; in TCRdb, only in-frame clones are kept and a portion is missing. The data show some 70,000 clones, under 85% seen once. Specimen: blood. The receptor was isolated from a man aged 55-75 years in good health. The V gene is TRBV18, the J gene TRBJ2-1; 9 nucleotides agree with TRBD2. CDR3 coding DNA: TGTGCCAGCTCACCGACTAGCGGAGTCGGGAATGAGCAGTTCTTC. Translation gives CASSPTSGVGNEQFF. The full variable domain, completed using reference TRBV18 and TRBJ2-1, is NAGVMQNPRHLVRRRGQEARLRCSPMKGHSHVYWYRQLPEEGLKFMVYLQKENIIDESGMPKERFSAEFPKEGPSILRIQQVVRGDSAAYFCASSPTSGVGNEQFFGPGTRLTVL.